Listed here are 25 T cell receptor beta chains from one sample, sequenced in a study of OX40 agonist ivuxolimab in advanced cancers. Measured with immunoSEQ multiplex PCR; TCRdb has only the in-frame clones, and not every one. The data show around 100,000 clones, roughly nine tenths seen once. The specimen comprised CD4+ or CD8+ T cells sorted from blood, sampled in a trial of the OX40 agonist ivuxolimab. These receptor sequences come from an adult with an advanced solid tumor such as melanoma, head and neck, liver or kidney cancer.

The V call is TRBV6-5, the J call TRBJ1-5, with 9 bases aligning to TRBD1. The CDR3 covers 15 residues. With V trimmed by 6 bases and J by 4 bases, 7 bases remained unmatched. Germline V gives CDR1 MNHEY, CDR2 SVGAGI. The CDR3 loop is CASRAGTGLNQPQHF. DNA for the CDR3: TGTGCCAGCAGGGCCGGGACAGGGTTAAATCAGCCCCAGCATTTT.

On this clone itself: A read error may account for a junction end that differs from germline. The rearrangement uses TRBV28 and TRBJ2-7; 9 nucleotides agree with TRBD1. This CDR3 spans 11 amino acids. The germline CDR1 and CDR2 sequences are MDHEN and SYDVKM. The chain's CDR3 is CASRDRDREDF. The CDR3 coding sequence is TGTGCCAGCAGGGACCGGGACAGGGAGGACTTC.

The rearrangement joins TRBV6-1 to TRBJ2-7; D ambiguous. V was cut by 3 bases and J by 2 bases, with 2 bases left in between. Germline V CDR1 and CDR2: MNHNS, SASEGT. CDR3 length: 11 amino acids. Written as DNA, the CDR3 is TGTGCCAGCAGTGACCCCTACGAGCAGTACTTC. Protein sequence: CASSDPYEQYF.

The chain recombines TRBV5-6 with TRBJ1-5, with no clear D. The V and J ends lost 0 bases and 0 bases respectively, with 4 bases between them. Germline V gene data show CDR1 as SGHDT and CDR2 as YYEEEE. CDR3 size: 14 residues. In nucleotides, the CDR3 is TGTGCCAGCAGCTTGGGGAATAGCAATCAGCCCCAGCATTTT. Translating gives CASSLGNSNQPQHF.

The chain joins TRBV7-2 to TRBJ1-1; TRBD1 is a possible D gene (5 bases). The CDR3 length is 13 residues. Trimming removed 5 bases at V and 1 base at J, with 8 bases between. CDR1 and CDR2 from the germline V gene are SGHTA and FQGNSA. CDR3 in DNA: TGTGCCAGCAGCCGGACACCGAACACTGAAGCTTTCTTT. It yields the protein CASSRTPNTEAFF.

This chain connects TRBV19 to TRBJ1-5, with D unclear. V was shortened by 3 bases and J by 3 bases, with 21 bases between the two germline ends. The CDR3 length is 18 residues. Germline V gene lookup returns CDR1 LNHDA and CDR2 SQIVND (reference sequence). In nucleotides, the CDR3 is TGTGCCAGTAGTATTAACTTGGACGCAACGGGTCTCAATCAGCCCCAGCATTTT. Protein sequence: CASSINLDATGLNQPQHF.

V and J are TRBV4-1 and TRBJ2-1; TRBD2 matches 13 bases. Unmatched junction bases numbered 4, after V lost 6 bases and J lost 8 bases. CDR1 and CDR2 from the germline V gene are MGHRA and YSYEKL. There are 14 residues in the CDR3. CDR3 sequence reads: CASRRTSGSDEQFF. CDR3 nucleotide sequence: TGCGCCAGCAGACGGACTAGCGGGAGCGATGAGCAGTTCTTC.

The V and J genes are TRBV7-2 and TRBJ2-2; 10 bases agree with TRBD1. Germline-derived CDR1 and CDR2 are SGHTA and FQGNSA. This CDR3 contains 16 residues. V shed 5 bases and J 4 bases; nucleotides not matched to a gene: 7. In DNA, the CDR3 is TGTGCCAGCAGCGTCCGGGACAGGGGTACCACCGGGGAGCTGTTTTTT. Protein sequence: CASSVRDRGTTGELFF.

V and J are TRBV27 and TRBJ2-3; D gene ambiguous. Germline CDR1 is MNHEY and CDR2 is SMNVEV (reference sequence). V was trimmed by 6 bases and J by 7 bases, leaving 11 bases between them. The CDR3 has 12 residues. In DNA form, the CDR3 reads TGTGCCAGCAGACCCCGTAGTAATACGCAGTATTTT. The encoded protein is CASRPRSNTQYF.

This clone was seen just once. The chain has TRBV10-3 and TRBJ2-3; a weak D match, TRBD2 (6 bases). V shed 2 bases and J shed 2 bases, with 11 bases lying between them. This CDR3 has 15 residues. Germline CDR1 and CDR2: ENHRY and SYGVKD. The CDR3 here is CAISEGLTFTDTQYF. The CDR3 nucleotides read TGTGCCATCAGTGAGGGACTAACCTTCACAGATACGCAGTATTTT.

The chain links TRBV28 to TRBJ2-7; unclear D gene. Between the trimmed V and J ends, which lost 4 bases and 2 bases, there was a span of 12 bases. The CDR3 totals 14 residues. Germline V gene data show CDR1 as MDHEN and CDR2 as SYDVKM. The CDR3 loop is CASSSSGGPYEQYF. CDR3 nucleotides: TGTGCCAGCAGTTCTTCCGGCGGACCCTACGAGCAGTACTTC.

The chain is built from TRBV10-3 and TRBJ2-1, with D perhaps matching TRBD1 (6 bases). Germline CDR1 ENHRY, CDR2 SYGVKD. V lost 10 bases, J lost 0 bases, and 19 bases lay in between. The length of the CDR3 is 16 residues. This CDR3 is CATRRPTGSSYNEQFF. The CDR3 coding sequence is TGTGCCACCAGAAGGCCAACAGGGAGCTCCTACAATGAGCAGTTCTTC.

This clone has just one count. The V call is TRBV12-5, the J call TRBJ1-1; TRBD1 agrees at 7 bases. Trimming took 9 bases from V and 7 from J; bases not matched to a gene: 8. CDR3 length: 12 residues. Looked up from germline, CDR1 is LGHNT and CDR2 is FRNRAP. CDR3 region: CARGSQGSEAFF. The CDR3 region has the DNA TGTGCTAGGGGCTCACAGGGGAGTGAAGCTTTCTTT.

The chain has TRBV5-1 and TRBJ2-1, with D maybe TRBD2 (6 bases). Between the trimmed V and J ends, which lost 0 bases and 4 bases, there was a span of 17 bases. The CDR3 totals 17 residues. Per the germline V gene, CDR1 is SGHRS and CDR2 is YFSETQ. CDR3 region: CASSLDAGTRGYNEQFF. The CDR3 nucleotides are TGCGCCAGCAGCTTGGATGCCGGGACTCGAGGGTACAATGAGCAGTTCTTC.

This clone was detected a few times. In DNA form, the CDR3 reads TGTGCCAGCAGCTTAGCCCCCCAGGGGCTGGCTGGCTACACCTTC. It translates to CASSLAPQGLAGYTF. V usage is TRBV7-9 and J usage is TRBJ1-2, with a weak D call TRBD1 (6 bases). The V end lost 0 bases, the J end lost 7 bases, and 15 bases lay between the germline ends. Germline loops: CDR1 SEHNR, CDR2 FQNEAQ (reference sequence). The CDR3 is 15 amino acids.

The chain has TRBV6-5 and TRBJ1-4; 8 bases are a match to TRBD1. CDR1 and CDR2 (germline): MNHEY, SVGAGI. The V gene end was trimmed by 6 bases and the J gene end by 4 bases; junction bases not matched to a gene: 7. The CDR3 has 15 residues. The chain's CDR3 is CASRPQGAGNEKLFF. The DNA of the CDR3 is TGTGCCAGCAGACCTCAGGGGGCAGGTAATGAAAAACTGTTTTTT.

This chain uses TRBV27 with TRBJ1-2, with D unclear. Germline CDR1 is MNHEY and CDR2 is SMNVEV (reference sequence). Trimming removed 6 bases from V and 4 bases from J, with 15 bases in between. The CDR3 runs to 14 residues. The CDR3 here is CASRLREGSYGYTF. CDR3 sequence (DNA): TGTGCCAGCAGGTTACGGGAGGGAAGCTATGGCTACACCTTC.

The chain recombines TRBV7-9 with TRBJ2-6, with 8 bases lining up with TRBD1. CDR1 is SEHNR, CDR2 FQNEAQ, per germline (reference sequence). The V segment lost 5 bases and the J segment 2 bases; nucleotides outside the gene matches: 5. The CDR3 extends over 16 amino acids. DNA of the CDR3: TGTGCCAGCAGCATATTACAGGGGGCTGGGGCCAACGTCCTGACTTTC. This translates into CASSILQGAGANVLTF.

The rearrangement joins TRBV6-1 to TRBJ2-7, with 9 bases matching TRBD1. Trimming at V came to 4 bases and at J to 5 bases, leaving 6 bases not matched to a gene. Germline V gives CDR1 MNHNS, CDR2 SASEGT. CDR3 length: 14 amino acids. CDR3 loop: CASSATGGGNEQYF. In DNA form, the CDR3 reads TGTGCCAGCAGTGCGACAGGGGGGGGAAACGAGCAGTACTTC.

The chain combines TRBV28 with TRBJ2-1; TRBD1 aligns across 7 bases. The CDR3 covers 13 residues. In germline, CDR1 is MDHEN, CDR2 SYDVKM. The junction had 7 bases not matched to a gene; V was cut back by 8 bases and J by 6 bases. CDR3 nucleotides: TGTGCCAGCGATTACCGGGACAGCAATGAGCAGTTCTTC. Translated, it gives CASDYRDSNEQFF.

V and J are TRBV5-1 and TRBJ2-2, with D hard to call. Germline V lookup: CDR1 SGHRS, CDR2 YFSETQ. V was pared by 0 bases and J by 1 base, with 13 bases between. The CDR3 runs to 17 residues. The CDR3 sequence is CASSLVSPEQNTGELFF. In nucleotides, the CDR3 is TGCGCCAGCAGCTTGGTATCGCCCGAGCAGAACACCGGGGAGCTGTTTTTT. The full variable domain, its missing parts supplied by reference TRBV5-1 and TRBJ2-2, is KAGVTQTPRYLIKTRGQQVTLSCSPISGHRSVSWYQQTPGQGLQFLFEYFSETQRNKGNFPGRFSGRQFSNSRSEMNVSTLELGDSALYLCASSLVSPEQNTGELFFGEGSRLTVL.

This rearrangement joins TRBV5-1 to TRBJ2-7, with 8 bases lining up with TRBD1. Germline V gene sequence: CDR1 SGHRS, CDR2 YFSETQ. The V segment lost 0 bases and the J segment 2 bases; nucleotides outside the gene matches: 4. This CDR3 is 15 amino acids long. The CDR3 loop is CASSLATGGPYEQYF. The DNA of the CDR3 is TGCGCCAGCAGCTTGGCCACAGGGGGACCCTACGAGCAGTACTTC.

V is TRBV14 and J is TRBJ2-1; D possibly corresponds to TRBD2 (6 bases). CDR1 and CDR2 (germline): SGHDN, FVKESK. V was cut by 4 bases and J by 2 bases, with 15 bases left in between. The CDR3 has 16 residues. The CDR3 is CASSPYLAWTYNEQFF. CDR3 sequence (DNA): TGTGCCAGCAGCCCTTATCTAGCGTGGACCTACAATGAGCAGTTCTTC.

The genes are TRBV5-1 and TRBJ2-3, with D unclear. V was pared by 3 bases and J by 6 bases, with 14 bases between. This CDR3 is 14 amino acids long. The germline V gene encodes CDR1 SGHRS and CDR2 YFSETQ. The CDR3 DNA sequence: TGCGCCAGCAGCTGGTCTGGGTTAGGGGATACGCAGTATTTT. It specifies CASSWSGLGDTQYF.

The gene calls are TRBV19 and TRBJ1-2, with D maybe TRBD1 (6 bases). Germline assignment: CDR1 LNHDA and CDR2 SQIVND (reference sequence). The V end lost 7 bases, the J end lost 4 bases, and 13 bases lay between the germline ends. The CDR3 runs 13 residues. The CDR3 here is CASKDGQTYGYTF. For the CDR3, the DNA is TGTGCCAGTAAAGATGGACAGACCTATGGCTACACCTTC. Using reference TRBV19 and TRBJ1-2 for the parts outside the CDR3, the full variable domain is DGGITQSPKYLFRKEGQNVTLSCEQNLNHDAMYWYRQDPGQGLRLIYYSQIVNDFQKGDIAEGYSVSREKKESFPLTVTSAQKNPTAFYLCASKDGQTYGYTFGSGTRLTVV.